Described below is a single T cell receptor beta chain sequence and its context. The authors' processing: Amplification from reference gene primers served as the basis for estimated nucleated cell counts. The data were produced by immunoSEQ multiplex PCR, yet TCRdb's version contains in-frame clones alone and is incomplete. The V and J calls and the clone size are those of that table, but D and trimming were determined from the DNA. The sample contains about 350,000 clones, more than 85% of which appear only once. The sample belongs to a study of blood T cell repertoires in COVID-19. Recovered status in Cohort 3 required two negative PCRs, clearance, or symptom resolution. Germline V CDR1 and CDR2: GTSNPN, SVGIG (reference sequence). The CDR3 has 13 amino acids. V gave up 2 bases and J gave up 6 bases, with 14 bases separating them.

This clonotype originated in a woman in her 30s who had recovered from COVID-19. The sequenced sample was PBMCs or T cells enriched from blood (not recorded which). The rearrangement links TRBV30 to TRBJ2-7; TRBD1 is a possible D gene (6 bases). The DNA of the CDR3 is TGTGCCTGGAGTTTCTCGCAGGGGAGCGAGCAGTACTTC. Encoded protein: CAWSFSQGSEQYF.